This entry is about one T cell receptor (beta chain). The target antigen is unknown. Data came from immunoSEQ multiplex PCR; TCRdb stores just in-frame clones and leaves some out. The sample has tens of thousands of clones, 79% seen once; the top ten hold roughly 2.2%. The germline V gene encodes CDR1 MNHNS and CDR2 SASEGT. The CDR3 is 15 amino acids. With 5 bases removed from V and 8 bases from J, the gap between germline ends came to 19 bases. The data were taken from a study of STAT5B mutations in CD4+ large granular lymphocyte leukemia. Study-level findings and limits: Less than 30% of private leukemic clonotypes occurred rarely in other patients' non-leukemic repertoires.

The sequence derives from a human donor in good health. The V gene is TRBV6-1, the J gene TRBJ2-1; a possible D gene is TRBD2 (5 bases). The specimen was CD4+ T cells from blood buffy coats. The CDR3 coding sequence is TGTGCCAGCAGTCAACTCCCTACTAGGGCTGATGAGCAGTTCTTC. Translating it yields CASSQLPTRADEQFF.